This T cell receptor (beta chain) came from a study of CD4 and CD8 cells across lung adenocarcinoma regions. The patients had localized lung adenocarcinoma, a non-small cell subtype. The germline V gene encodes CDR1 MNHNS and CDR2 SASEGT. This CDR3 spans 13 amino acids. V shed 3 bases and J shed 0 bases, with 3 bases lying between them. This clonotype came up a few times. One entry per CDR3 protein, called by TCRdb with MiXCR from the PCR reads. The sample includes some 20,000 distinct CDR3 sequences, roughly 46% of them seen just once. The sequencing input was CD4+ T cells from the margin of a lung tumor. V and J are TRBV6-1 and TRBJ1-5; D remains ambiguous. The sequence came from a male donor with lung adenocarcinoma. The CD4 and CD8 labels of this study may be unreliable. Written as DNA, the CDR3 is TGTGCCAGCAGTGACAATAGCAATCAGCCCCAGCATTTT. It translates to CASSDNSNQPQHF.